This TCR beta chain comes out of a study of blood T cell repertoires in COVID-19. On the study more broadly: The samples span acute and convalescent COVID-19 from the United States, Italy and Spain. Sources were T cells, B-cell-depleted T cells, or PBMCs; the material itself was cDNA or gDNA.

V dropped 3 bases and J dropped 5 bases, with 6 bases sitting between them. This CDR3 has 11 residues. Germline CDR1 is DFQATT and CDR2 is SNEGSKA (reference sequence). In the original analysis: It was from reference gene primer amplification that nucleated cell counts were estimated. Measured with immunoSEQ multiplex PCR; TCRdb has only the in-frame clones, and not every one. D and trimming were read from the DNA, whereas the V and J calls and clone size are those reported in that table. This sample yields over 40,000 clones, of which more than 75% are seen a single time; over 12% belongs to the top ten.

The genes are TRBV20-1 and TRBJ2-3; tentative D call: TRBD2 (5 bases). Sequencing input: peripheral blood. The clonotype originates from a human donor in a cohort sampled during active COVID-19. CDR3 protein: CSASSGDTQYF. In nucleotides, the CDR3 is TGCAGTGCTAGCAGCGGAGATACGCAGTATTTT.